This T cell receptor beta chain was sequenced for a study of blood T cell repertoires in COVID-19. Study-level background: COVID-19 samples collected from the United States, Italy and Spain covered acute and convalescent phases. Sources were T cells, B-cell-depleted T cells, or PBMCs; the material itself was cDNA or gDNA.

Original methodology: Amplified reference gene primers provided the basis for estimating nucleated cell counts. Assay: immunoSEQ multiplex PCR; the TCRdb copy retains only in-frame clones and omits some. D and trimming come from the DNA, and the V and J calls and clone size come from that table. The sample lists 45,000 to 55,000 clones; about 90% were seen once. The V gene's germline CDR1 is LNHNV and CDR2 YYDKDF (reference sequence). CDR3 length: 16 residues. V lost 0 bases and J lost 0, with 9 bases in between. This clonotype originated in a man older than 75 with acute or convalescent COVID-19. The chain carries TRBV15 and TRBJ1-3; D not resolved. Sequences were obtained from peripheral blood. In nucleotides, the CDR3 is TGTGCCACCAGCAGAGATACTTCGTTCTCTGGAAACACCATATATTTT. This translates into CATSRDTSFSGNTIYF.